Each of the 20 T cell receptor beta chains below was sequenced from the same sample in a study of blood T cell repertoires in COVID-19. Libraries were prepared by immunoSEQ multiplex PCR; TCRdb keeps only in-frame clonotypes and omits some of them. The table shows about 210,000 clones, with roughly 89% occurring only once. Sequencing was done on a sample of PBMCs or T cells enriched from blood (not recorded which). These receptors originate from a woman aged 25 to 39 who had been exposed to COVID-19.

The chain links TRBV6-1 to TRBJ1-1; D is perhaps TRBD1 (6 bases). Trimming took 3 bases from V and 4 from J, leaving 27 bases between them. Germline V gene lookup returns CDR1 MNHNS and CDR2 SASEGT. The CDR3 is made up of 19 amino acids. CDR3 DNA: TGTGCCAGCAGTGAGCATATCGCGGGGGGCGTTTCTCTGAGCACTGAAGCTTTCTTT. Amino acids: CASSEHIAGGVSLSTEAFF.

The V call is TRBV5-4, the J call TRBJ2-7, with a possible D match to TRBD1 (6 bases). The germline CDR1 and CDR2 sequences are SGHNT and YYREEE (reference sequence). V lost 2 bases to trimming and J lost 6 bases, with 12 bases between them. This CDR3 comprises 13 residues. The CDR3 here is CASSLKGVVEQYF. The DNA for the CDR3 is TGTGCCAGCAGCTTAAAGGGGGTTGTCGAGCAGTACTTC.

This chain joins TRBV19 and TRBJ1-1, with D possibly matching TRBD1 (5 bases). Germline CDR1 is LNHDA and CDR2 is SQIVND (reference sequence). With 9 bases removed from V and 1 base from J, the gap between germline ends came to 12 bases. The CDR3 has 13 amino acids. As DNA, the CDR3 is TGTGCCAGCCGACAAGACAGGAACACTGAAGCTTTCTTT. This translates into CASRQDRNTEAFF.

The chain uses TRBV19 and TRBJ1-1; D not resolved. The CDR3 is 14 residues long. Germline CDR1 and CDR2: LNHDA and SQIVND (reference sequence). V shed 4 bases and J shed 0 bases, with 9 bases lying between them. The DNA for the CDR3 is TGTGCCAGTAGTACGGGATTTGTGAACACTGAAGCTTTCTTT. Its protein is CASSTGFVNTEAFF.

The rearrangement joins TRBV6-2 or TRBV6-3 to TRBJ1-2; 9 nucleotides line up with TRBD1. The CDR3 runs 16 residues. The germline V gene has CDR1 MNHEY and CDR2 SVGEGT. The J segment lost 4 bases and the V segment lost 2 bases, leaving 8 bases of the junction unmatched. The CDR3 sequence is CASSYRGTGLGYGYTF. The CDR3 DNA follows: TGTGCCAGCAGTTACCGAGGGACAGGGCTCGGCTATGGCTACACCTTC.

Written as DNA, the CDR3 is TGTGCCAGTAGTATACAGTCGACTGGAAACACCATATATTTT. This codes for CASSIQSTGNTIYF. This sequence joins TRBV19 and TRBJ1-3; no firm D call. Germline CDR1 is LNHDA and CDR2 is SQIVND (reference sequence). CDR3 length: 14 residues. V lost 2 bases, J lost 2 bases, and 7 bases lay in between.

V gene TRBV19 combines with J gene TRBJ1-5; TRBD1 agrees at 8 bases. This CDR3 contains 16 residues. Germline V gene sequence: CDR1 LNHDA, CDR2 SQIVND (reference sequence). Trimming took 5 bases from V and 2 from J; bases not matched to a gene: 8. The CDR3: CASSLGQGLRNQPQHF. The CDR3 DNA is TGTGCCAGTAGTCTTGGACAGGGATTGCGCAATCAGCCCCAGCATTTT. Based on the CDR3 plus reference TRBV19 and TRBJ1-5, the full variable domain is DGGITQSPKYLFRKEGQNVTLSCEQNLNHDAMYWYRQDPGQGLRLIYYSQIVNDFQKGDIAEGYSVSREKKESFPLTVTSAQKNPTAFYLCASSLGQGLRNQPQHFGDGTRLSIL.

This chain joins TRBV9 and TRBJ2-7; D possibly corresponds to TRBD1 (5 bases). CDR3 length equals 15 residues. The V and J ends lost 0 bases and 0 bases respectively, with 10 bases between them. CDR1 is SGDLS and CDR2 is YYNGEE in the germline V gene. As DNA, the CDR3 is TGTGCCAGCAGCGTAGGCAGGGAACCCTCCTACGAGCAGTACTTC. Protein sequence: CASSVGREPSYEQYF. Supplemented by reference TRBV9 and TRBJ2-7, the full variable domain reads DSGVTQTPKHLITATGQRVTLRCSPRSGDLSVYWYQQSLDQGLQFLIQYYNGEERAKGNILERFSAQQFPDLHSELNLSSLELGDSALYFCASSVGREPSYEQYFGPGTRLTVT.

The chain has TRBV18 and TRBJ1-3, with D unresolved. V was shortened by 2 bases and J by 0 bases, with 14 bases between the two germline ends. Germline V gene sequence: CDR1 KGHSH, CDR2 LQKENI. The CDR3 has 17 residues. The CDR3 region is CASSPSSTRSSGNTIYF. CDR3 DNA sequence: TGTGCCAGCTCACCATCGTCAACACGGAGCTCTGGAAACACCATATATTTT.

This chain joins TRBV5-1 and TRBJ2-5; TRBD1 matches at 9 bases. This CDR3 region has 17 residues. Per germline, CDR1 SGHRS and CDR2 YFSETQ. J was trimmed by 0 bases and V by 2 bases; bases with no gene match: 8. The CDR3 coding sequence is TGCGCCAGCAGCTTACCCACAGGGACAGGGTACCAAGAGACCCAGTACTTC. Residues: CASSLPTGTGYQETQYF. The variable domain in full, completed from reference TRBV5-1 and TRBJ2-5, reads KAGVTQTPRYLIKTRGQQVTLSCSPISGHRSVSWYQQTPGQGLQFLFEYFSETQRNKGNFPGRFSGRQFSNSRSEMNVSTLELGDSALYLCASSLPTGTGYQETQYFGPGTRLLVL.

The gene calls are TRBV4-1 and TRBJ1-1; TRBD1 matches 7 bases. This CDR3 is 16 amino acids long. From germline, CDR1 is MGHRA and CDR2 YSYEKL. The V segment lost 0 bases and the J segment 0 bases; nucleotides outside the gene matches: 4. The CDR3 nucleotides read TGCGCCAGCAGCCAAGACCCGACAGGGTTGAACACTGAAGCTTTCTTT. This translates into CASSQDPTGLNTEAFF.

CDR3: CASSLGDSAYPGNTIYF. In DNA form, the CDR3 reads TGCGCCAGCAGCTTAGGGGACAGTGCATACCCTGGAAACACCATATATTTT. The chain employs TRBV5-1 and TRBJ1-3; 7 nucleotides line up with TRBD1. The V segment lost 2 bases and the J segment 2 bases; nucleotides outside the gene matches: 10. The CDR3 extends over 17 amino acids. Germline V lookup: CDR1 SGHRS, CDR2 YFSETQ.

V gene TRBV7-2 combines with J gene TRBJ1-4, with 7 positions matching TRBD1. This CDR3 is 14 amino acids long. Germline loops: CDR1 SGHTA, CDR2 FQGNSA. J lost 1 base, V lost 5 bases, and 1 base had no gene match. The CDR3 loop reads CASSHRGTNEKLFF. In DNA form, the CDR3 reads TGTGCCAGCAGCCACAGGGGAACTAATGAAAAACTGTTTTTT. Looking up the rest from reference TRBV7-2 and TRBJ1-4 gives the full variable domain: GAGVSQSPSNKVTEKGKDVELRCDPISGHTALYWYRQSLGQGLEFLIYFQGNSAPDKSGLPSDRFSAERTGGSVSTLTIQRTQQEDSAVYLCASSHRGTNEKLFFGSGTQLSVL.

This chain joins TRBV7-2 and TRBJ1-2; perhaps TRBD1 as D (6 bases). The V end lost 1 base, the J end lost 6 bases, and 15 bases lay between the germline ends. Germline CDR1 is SGHTA and CDR2 is FQGNSA. The CDR3 is 15 amino acids. CDR3 amino acids: CASSLDTGSVDGYTF. The CDR3 nucleotides are TGTGCCAGCAGCTTAGATACAGGGAGCGTAGATGGCTACACCTTC.

The rearrangement joins TRBV4-1 to TRBJ2-7, with D possibly TRBD2 on 5 matching bases. The CDR3 length is 12 residues. Looked up from germline, CDR1 is MGHRA and CDR2 is YSYEKL. Trimming took off 4 bases at V and 6 bases at J, with 10 bases between the two ends. The CDR3 nucleotides are TGCGCCAGCAGCCTCACCGGAGGCGAGCAGTACTTC. Protein product: CASSLTGGEQYF.

The V and J genes are TRBV27 and TRBJ2-3, with D perhaps TRBD2 (7 bases). CDR1 is MNHEY, CDR2 SMNVEV, per germline (reference sequence). Trimming removed 7 bases from V and 2 bases from J, with 22 bases in between. The CDR3 loop spans 17 amino acids. This CDR3 is CASTSLPGRGYTDTQYF. The DNA for the CDR3 is TGTGCCAGCACCTCGTTACCTGGGAGGGGGTACACAGATACGCAGTATTTT.

On this clone itself: This CDR3 is also generated by other DNA sequences in the sample. This chain uses TRBV4-1 with TRBJ1-2, with D unclear. Deletions cut 0 bases from V and 0 bases from J, with 8 bases between. The CDR3 runs 15 residues. Germline loops: CDR1 MGHRA, CDR2 YSYEKL. This chain's CDR3 is CASSQEGSPNYGYTF. CDR3 DNA: TGCGCCAGCAGCCAAGAGGGCAGCCCTAACTATGGCTACACCTTC.

J is TRBJ1-1 and V is TRBV18, with a possible D match to TRBD1 (5 bases). The CDR3 covers 13 residues. V gave up 5 bases and J gave up 4 bases, with 11 bases separating them. Germline V gene sequence: CDR1 KGHSH, CDR2 LQKENI. The CDR3 here is CASSSGGTTEAFF. DNA of the CDR3: TGTGCCAGCTCATCCGGGGGGACCACTGAAGCTTTCTTT.

This clone has a single count. The V gene is TRBV7-2, the J gene TRBJ2-7, with 7 positions matching TRBD1. This CDR3 region has 13 residues. The germline gives CDR1 SGHTA, CDR2 FQGNSA. J was trimmed by 3 bases and V by 5 bases; bases with no gene match: 4. This chain's CDR3 is CASSHGQDYEQYF. In DNA, the CDR3 is TGTGCCAGCAGCCACGGACAGGACTACGAGCAGTACTTC.

This chain joins TRBV9 and TRBJ2-7; 7 bases fit TRBD1. Germline V gene sequence: CDR1 SGDLS, CDR2 YYNGEE. The CDR3 has 13 amino acids. V shed 0 bases and J 3 bases; nucleotides not matched to a gene: 0. CDR3 region: CASSVGDSYEQYF. The CDR3 DNA follows: TGTGCCAGCAGCGTAGGGGACAGCTACGAGCAGTACTTC.